This T cell receptor (beta chain) comes out of a study of cytomegalovirus exposure and HLA in healthy donors. Findings and limits, study-wide: In vitro experiments confirmed that three CMV-associated chains were specific for CMV antigens.

Note on this clone: Its cognate antigen is unknown.

J lost 3 bases, V lost 5 bases, and 4 bases had no gene match. The CDR3 contains 15 residues. CDR1 is SGHAT and CDR2 is FQNNGV in the germline V gene. Primers included in the PCR were 60 Vbeta and 13 Jbeta primers. Clones were read by immunoSEQ multiplex PCR, and TCRdb kept only the in-frame ones, dropping some. The data show about 160,000 clones, over 80% seen once. The receptor was isolated from a male donor in good health and CMV-seropositive. Sequencing was performed on PBMCs. The J gene is TRBJ2-7, the V gene TRBV11-2, with 13 positions matching TRBD2. The CDR3 region has the DNA TGTGCCAGCAGCGCCAGACTAGCGGGAGGCTACGAGCAGTACTTC. Its protein is CASSARLAGGYEQYF.